This TCR beta chain was recovered during a study of blood T cell repertoires in COVID-19. Background on the study: Sites across the United States, Italy and Spain contributed samples from acute and convalescent COVID-19. The cDNA or gDNA used as material had been derived from T cells, B-cell-depleted T cells, or PBMCs.

This CDR3 region has 12 residues. The germline CDR1 and CDR2 sequences are MDHEN and SYDVKM. V lost 4 bases to trimming and J lost 7 bases, with 8 bases between them. In the original analysis: For nucleated cells, counts were estimated from reference gene primer amplification. Method: immunoSEQ multiplex PCR; TCRdb's copy keeps in-frame clones and lacks some. V, J and clone size derive from that table, while D and trimming were established from the DNA sequence. The repertoire includes about 260,000 clones, more than 85% of them detected once, and 2.6% sits in the top ten. Seattle participants joined during active infection and were tracked over time.

This chain connects TRBV28 to TRBJ1-5, with D unclear. The sample taken for sequencing was peripheral blood. This receptor was taken from a person aged 18 to 29 with COVID-19, enrolled during active disease. The CDR3 protein is CASSYTGQPQHF. The CDR3 DNA is TGTGCCAGCAGTTATACGGGGCAGCCCCAGCATTTT.